Presented here are 31 T cell receptor beta chains from one specimen sequenced in a study of cytomegalovirus exposure and HLA in healthy donors. Some clones are missing from TCRdb's copy, which holds only in-frame ones; the method was immunoSEQ multiplex PCR. The sample yields 130,000 to 150,000 clones, 84% seen once. The sample consisted of PBMCs. The receptors stem from a woman in her twenties or thirties in good health and CMV-seronegative.

This chain links TRBV19 with TRBJ1-2, with 8 bases lining up with TRBD1. Trimming took 5 bases from V and 7 from J; bases not matched to a gene: 6. Looked up from germline, CDR1 is LNHDA and CDR2 is SQIVND (reference sequence). The CDR3 sequence is 13 residues long. CDR3 sequence reads: CASSARTGSGYTF. The DNA for the CDR3 is TGTGCCAGTAGTGCCCGGACAGGGTCTGGCTACACCTTC.

The V call is TRBV18, the J call TRBJ1-6; tentatively, D is TRBD1 (6 bases). The CDR3 is 17 residues long. Germline V gives CDR1 KGHSH, CDR2 LQKENI. V lost 2 bases, J lost 1 base, and 12 bases lay in between. The CDR3 nucleotides read TGTGCCAGCTCACCAGAAACAGGGAGTTCCTATAATTCACCCCTCCACTTT. This encodes CASSPETGSSYNSPLHF.

DNA of the CDR3: TGTGCCAGCAGCTTAGCCCCGCGGGCCTACGAGCAGTACTTC. This sequence encodes CASSLAPRAYEQYF. This chain joins TRBV7-9 and TRBJ2-7; weak D call: TRBD2 (5 bases). The germline gives CDR1 SEHNR, CDR2 FQNEAQ (reference sequence). Trimming took 0 bases from V and 2 from J, leaving 8 bases between them. There are 14 residues in the CDR3.

On this clone: The sample carries other DNA sequences with the same CDR3. V is TRBV5-1 and J is TRBJ2-1; 7 nucleotides agree with TRBD1. The germline CDR1 and CDR2 sequences are SGHRS and YFSETQ. The CDR3 has 14 amino acids. The ends lost 4 bases at V and 4 bases at J; junction bases unmatched: 5. CDR3 DNA: TGCGCCAGCAGCCCGGGACAGAGTTACAATGAGCAGTTCTTC. Its protein product is CASSPGQSYNEQFF. The full variable domain, rest sourced from reference TRBV5-1 and TRBJ2-1, is KAGVTQTPRYLIKTRGQQVTLSCSPISGHRSVSWYQQTPGQGLQFLFEYFSETQRNKGNFPGRFSGRQFSNSRSEMNVSTLELGDSALYLCASSPGQSYNEQFFGPGTRLTVL.

The chain links TRBV2 to TRBJ1-4; D is undetermined. The germline V gene encodes CDR1 SNHLY and CDR2 FYNNEI. Between the trimmed V and J ends, which lost 7 bases and 7 bases, there was a span of 10 bases. CDR3 size: 12 residues. The CDR3 protein is CASIRVGEKLFF. CDR3 nucleotide sequence: TGTGCCAGCATCCGGGTTGGTGAAAAACTGTTTTTT.

V gene TRBV4-2 combines with J gene TRBJ1-4; D not certain. Trimming shortened V by 0 bases and J by 8 bases, and 7 bases separated the two germline ends. The germline CDR1 and CDR2 sequences are LGHNA and YNFKEQ. CDR3 length: 13 residues. The CDR3 nucleotides are TGTGCCAGCAGCCAAGACGCTGGCGAAAAACTGTTTTTT. It specifies CASSQDAGEKLFF.

The chain employs TRBV6-6 and TRBJ1-5; 7 nucleotides line up with TRBD1. V lost 4 bases, J lost 4 bases, and 10 bases stayed unmatched. The CDR3 has 16 amino acids. Germline CDR1 is MNHNY and CDR2 is SVGAGI (reference sequence). CDR3 bases: TGTGCCAGCAGTTCGTTAAACAGGGGCTCGAATCAGCCCCAGCATTTT. Translating gives CASSSLNRGSNQPQHF.

This clone was counted a single time. The rearrangement links TRBV11-2 to TRBJ1-5, with 12 nucleotides matching TRBD1. Germline V gives CDR1 SGHAT, CDR2 FQNNGV. The CDR3 loop spans 18 amino acids. The V and J ends lost 5 bases and 1 base, in that order; junction bases with no gene match: 9. The CDR3 reads CASSVRDRGLRSNQPQHF. The CDR3 nucleotides read TGTGCCAGCAGCGTCCGGGACAGGGGGCTGAGAAGCAATCAGCCCCAGCATTTT.

The chain has TRBV2 and TRBJ1-5; D perhaps matches TRBD1 (5 bases). V lost 7 bases and J lost 4, with 17 bases in between. The CDR3 is 15 amino acids. Per the germline V gene, CDR1 is SNHLY and CDR2 is FYNNEI. The CDR3 nucleotides are TGTGCCAGCAACCGAGACAGCCTTCGGAATCAGCCCCAGCATTTT. The encoded protein is CASNRDSLRNQPQHF.

The J gene is TRBJ1-1, the V gene TRBV28; D possibly corresponds to TRBD1 (6 bases). CDR3 length equals 15 residues. Trimming removed 7 bases from V and 2 bases from J, with 17 bases in between. Looked up from germline, CDR1 is MDHEN and CDR2 is SYDVKM. The CDR3 loop is CASKGGAGVNTEAFF. The CDR3 coding sequence is TGTGCCAGCAAGGGGGGGGCTGGGGTAAACACTGAAGCTTTCTTT.

V is TRBV6-1 and J is TRBJ2-5, with D possibly TRBD1 on 6 matching bases. This CDR3 is 15 amino acids long. The V gene lost 4 bases and the J gene lost 4 bases, with 16 bases spanning the gap. Germline loops: CDR1 MNHNS, CDR2 SASEGT. The CDR3 DNA is TGTGCCAGCAGTGTCCTGACCGGGACAAGAGAGACCCAGTACTTC. The encoded protein is CASSVLTGTRETQYF.

The rearrangement joins TRBV5-4 to TRBJ1-5, with D unresolved. The CDR3 totals 16 residues. Deletions cut 2 bases from V and 0 bases from J, with 12 bases between. CDR1 is SGHNT, CDR2 YYREEE, per germline (reference sequence). The CDR3 spells CASSLGGPDSNQPQHF. CDR3 nucleotide sequence: TGTGCCAGCAGCTTAGGAGGGCCGGATAGCAATCAGCCCCAGCATTTT. Filled out from reference TRBV5-4 and TRBJ1-5, the complete variable domain reads ETGVTQSPTHLIKTRGQQVTLRCSSQSGHNTVSWYQQALGQGPQFIFQYYREEENGRGNFPPRFSGLQFPNYSSELNVNALELDDSALYLCASSLGGPDSNQPQHFGDGTRLSIL.

For the CDR3, the DNA is TGTGCCAGCAGTGAAGAAGGGGGGGGCAATCAGCCCCAGCATTTT. Its protein is CASSEEGGGNQPQHF. The rearrangement uses TRBV6-1 and TRBJ1-5; D possibly corresponds to TRBD1 (6 bases). The CDR3 covers 15 residues. The V gene lost 1 base and the J gene lost 2 bases, with 9 bases spanning the gap. Germline CDR1 reads MNHNS; CDR2 reads SASEGT.

The chain joins TRBV27 to TRBJ2-5; D possibly corresponds to TRBD2 (5 bases). CDR3 length equals 15 residues. Per the germline V gene, CDR1 is MNHEY and CDR2 is SMNVEV (reference sequence). Trimming shortened V by 6 bases and J by 3 bases, and 17 bases separated the two germline ends. The DNA for the CDR3 is TGTGCCAGCAGAAAGATAGCGAGGCAGGAAGAGACCCAGTACTTC. Translation: CASRKIARQEETQYF.

The chain has TRBV5-1 and TRBJ2-2; 10 bases map to TRBD1. V trimming: 4 bases; J trimming: 6 bases; junction bases outside the gene matches: 12. The CDR3 is 17 amino acids. Germline V gene lookup returns CDR1 SGHRS and CDR2 YFSETQ. The CDR3 is CASSLTPGTGVAGELFF. Written as DNA, the CDR3 is TGCGCCAGCAGCCTAACACCCGGGACAGGGGTCGCCGGGGAGCTGTTTTTT.

This chain links TRBV7-2 with TRBJ1-5; D is ambiguous. This CDR3 region has 15 residues. Germline V CDR1 and CDR2: SGHTA, FQGNSA. Between the trimmed V and J ends, which lost 3 bases and 0 bases, there was a span of 9 bases. Here the CDR3 reads CASSFNSHSNQPQHF. The CDR3, as DNA: TGTGCCAGCAGCTTCAACTCTCATAGCAATCAGCCCCAGCATTTT.

The V call is TRBV19, the J call TRBJ1-5; maybe TRBD1 (6 bases). The germline gives CDR1 LNHDA, CDR2 SQIVND (reference sequence). With 6 bases removed from V and 2 bases from J, the gap between germline ends came to 14 bases. This CDR3 contains 15 residues. CDR3 nucleotide sequence: TGTGCCAGTAGGACTACAGGGAGAGGCAATCAGCCCCAGCATTTT. Translated: CASRTTGRGNQPQHF.

Note on this clone: Additional DNA sequences in this sample encode the identical CDR3. The chain combines TRBV27 with TRBJ2-5; a possible D gene is TRBD1 (6 bases). The CDR3 runs to 12 residues. CDR1 is MNHEY, CDR2 SMNVEV, per germline (reference sequence). Trimming shortened V by 2 bases and J by 5 bases, and 6 bases separated the two germline ends. The CDR3 sequence is CASSLRGETQYF. CDR3 in DNA: TGTGCCAGCAGTTTAAGGGGGGAGACCCAGTACTTC.

J is TRBJ2-7 and V is TRBV29-1; TRBD2 is a possible D gene (6 bases). The CDR3 spans 11 residues. Germline V gene data show CDR1 as SQVTM and CDR2 as ANQGSEA. V gave up 2 bases and J gave up 7 bases, with 9 bases separating them. The CDR3 loop reads CSVELRGEQYF. The CDR3 DNA sequence: TGCAGCGTTGAATTACGGGGGGAGCAGTACTTC.

The V gene is TRBV5-4, the J gene TRBJ1-2; D not certain. The V end was cut by 0 bases, the J end by 1 base, with 10 bases between. The CDR3 totals 15 residues. Germline values: CDR1 SGHNT, CDR2 YYREEE (reference sequence). In DNA, the CDR3 is TGTGCCAGCAGCTTGGCGCAGGCTAATAACTATGGCTACACCTTC. This translates into CASSLAQANNYGYTF.

This chain joins TRBV16 and TRBJ1-2, with 9 bases lining up with TRBD1. This CDR3 contains 16 residues. The V and J ends lost 4 bases and 1 base, in that order; junction bases with no gene match: 7. Germline assignment: CDR1 KGHSY and CDR2 FQNENV. CDR3 DNA sequence: TGTGCCAGCAGCCCCGGGACAGGGAAAGTTAACTATGGCTACACCTTC. This gives the protein CASSPGTGKVNYGYTF.

This clone was detected only a few times. This rearrangement joins TRBV6-1 to TRBJ1-5, with 8 nucleotides matching TRBD1. Germline loops: CDR1 MNHNS, CDR2 SASEGT. The CDR3 is 13 residues long. The trim removed 11 bases at V and 2 bases at J, leaving 5 bases unmatched. CDR3 bases: TGTGCCTGCGGACAGGGCGGCAATCAGCCCCAGCATTTT. Translated: CACGQGGNQPQHF.

CDR3 protein: CATSSGQGEAFF. The CDR3 DNA sequence: TGTGCCACCAGCAGTGGACAGGGAGAAGCTTTCTTT. The gene calls are TRBV15 and TRBJ1-1, with TRBD1 matching 8 bases. Losses at the gene ends were 3 bases for V and 8 bases for J; bases not matched to a gene: 2. Germline assignment: CDR1 LNHNV and CDR2 YYDKDF (reference sequence). The CDR3 totals 12 residues.

This chain joins TRBV11-2 and TRBJ2-1; TRBD2 matches 11 bases. V was clipped by 5 bases and J by 4 bases; unmatched bases: 10. CDR1 is SGHAT, CDR2 FQNNGV, per germline. There are 17 residues in the CDR3. The CDR3 spells CASSLRLAGTGYNEQFF. CDR3 nucleotides: TGTGCCAGCAGCCTTCGACTAGCGGGGACGGGATACAATGAGCAGTTCTTC. The full variable domain, rest sourced from reference TRBV11-2 and TRBJ2-1, is EAGVAQSPRYKIIEKRQSVAFWCNPISGHATLYWYQQILGQGPKLLIQFQNNGVVDDSQLPKDRFSAERLKGVDSTLKIQPAKLEDSAVYLCASSLRLAGTGYNEQFFGPGTRLTVL.

This clone was found a few times. The chain has TRBV6-1 and TRBJ1-6; D gene unclear. In germline, CDR1 is MNHNS, CDR2 SASEGT. The CDR3 runs 16 residues. V gave up 4 bases and J gave up 6 bases, with 16 bases separating them. This CDR3 is CASSGLSLDRNSPLHF. CDR3 DNA sequence: TGTGCCAGCAGTGGCTTGAGCTTAGATCGTAATTCACCCCTCCACTTT.

The rearrangement links TRBV2 to TRBJ1-1; a possible D gene is TRBD1 (5 bases). Germline V gives CDR1 SNHLY, CDR2 FYNNEI. V shed 6 bases and J shed 5 bases, with 13 bases lying between them. CDR3 length: 13 residues. DNA of the CDR3: TGTGCCAGCAGGGGGGAGGTGGGGACTGAAGCTTTCTTT. It translates to CASRGEVGTEAFF.

The genes are TRBV6-6 and TRBJ1-1; TRBD1 matches 7 bases. Germline V lookup: CDR1 MNHNY, CDR2 SVGAGI (reference sequence). Unmatched junction bases numbered 15, after V lost 5 bases and J lost 6 bases. The CDR3 has 16 residues. The CDR3 DNA reads TGTGCCAGCAGTCCCAGGCAAAGCACAGGGGCGGCTGAAGCTTTCTTT. This translates into CASSPRQSTGAAEAFF.

The chain combines TRBV19 with TRBJ1-1, with D tentatively TRBD1 (5 bases). This CDR3 has 16 residues. V gave up 5 bases and J gave up 0 bases, with 16 bases separating them. Germline-derived CDR1 and CDR2 are LNHDA and SQIVND (reference sequence). The CDR3 reads CASSDHGGTLNTEAFF. CDR3 bases: TGTGCCAGTAGTGATCATGGGGGGACGTTGAACACTGAAGCTTTCTTT.

In DNA form, the CDR3 reads TGTGCCATCAGTGATCCGGCAGGGTTCAGCACAGATACGCAGTATTTT. Its translation is CAISDPAGFSTDTQYF. The J gene is TRBJ2-3, the V gene TRBV10-3, with D possibly TRBD1 on 5 matching bases. The CDR3 is made up of 16 amino acids. Germline values: CDR1 ENHRY, CDR2 SYGVKD. Trimming removed 3 bases at V and 0 bases at J, with 13 bases between.

The rearrangement uses TRBV28 and TRBJ2-7; 9 nucleotides line up with TRBD1. The CDR3 sequence is 13 residues long. Losses at the gene ends were 4 bases for V and 5 bases for J; bases not matched to a gene: 3. Per the germline V gene, CDR1 is MDHEN and CDR2 is SYDVKM. The CDR3 loop is CASSWRQGDEQYF. CDR3 nucleotides: TGTGCCAGCAGTTGGCGACAGGGGGACGAGCAGTACTTC.

The genes are TRBV5-6 and TRBJ2-7; TRBD2 aligns across 9 bases. CDR1 is SGHDT and CDR2 is YYEEEE in the germline V gene. The CDR3 contains 16 residues. The V gene end was trimmed by 3 bases and the J gene end by 4 bases; junction bases not matched to a gene: 11. CDR3 DNA: TGTGCCAGCAGCTACCCCTGGGCTAGCGGGGCGTACGAGCAGTACTTC. Its protein is CASSYPWASGAYEQYF.